This T cell receptor beta chain was identified in a study of blood T cell repertoires in COVID-19. The method was immunoSEQ multiplex PCR; TCRdb's version includes in-frame clones alone and lacks a portion of them. The sample has fewer than 90,000 clones; approximately 86% are singletons. CDR3 length: 15 amino acids. In germline, CDR1 is SGDLS, CDR2 YYNGEE. Deletions cut 3 bases from V and 1 base from J, with 13 bases between. The TCR was taken from an older man with active COVID-19. Material: peripheral blood. The chain combines TRBV9 with TRBJ1-2; possibly TRBD1 for D (6 bases). The CDR3 DNA reads TGTGCCAGCAGCGCAACGTGGGGGCTTAACTATGGCTACACCTTC. It is translated as CASSATWGLNYGYTF.